This TCR beta chain was observed in a study of CD8 T cells in Susac syndrome. Roughly 0.5 to 1 ug RNA was reverse transcribed with random hexamers. TCRdb reprocessed the immunoSEQ multiplex PCR reads with MiXCR, giving one entry per CDR3 protein. The sample lists more than 150,000 distinct CDR3 sequences, 92% seen once, with about 0.073% in the top ten. This clonotype was picked up one time. Its matching antigen is unknown. Study conclusions and caveats: In its TCR sequencing and HLA analysis, the study acknowledged that the number of individuals was relatively small.

Blood CD8+ and CD4+ T cells underwent high-throughput TCR beta sequencing. Isolation of CD8+ and CD4+ T cells was performed negatively, whereas enrichment of TEMRA cells was done by FACS. The sequenced sample was CD4+ T cells from PBMCs. This sequence was found in a human donor in good health.

CDR3 region: CASSLDPRGTQYF. As DNA, the CDR3 is TGTGCCAGCAGTTTAGATCCGAGGGGGACCCAGTACTTC. The gene calls are TRBV12-3 or TRBV12-4 and TRBJ2-5; TRBD1 or TRBD2 may be the D gene (5 bases each). The V end lost 1 base, the J end lost 7 bases, and 10 bases lay between the germline ends. There are 13 residues in the CDR3.